These 15 T cell receptor beta chains came from one sample sequenced in a study of blood T cell repertoires in COVID-19. Here immunoSEQ multiplex PCR was the method, and the copy in TCRdb shows in-frame clones only, minus some. This sample has roughly 4,000 clones; approximately 90% occur once, and the top ten carry under 7%. The sample taken for sequencing was peripheral blood. The receptor source for this set is a woman aged 65 to 85 with active COVID-19.

The chain recombines TRBV5-1 with TRBJ1-2; TRBD1 matches 12 bases. This CDR3 spans 14 amino acids. V was pared by 4 bases and J by 8 bases, with 6 bases of the junction left unmatched. Germline assignment: CDR1 SGHRS and CDR2 YFSETQ. The CDR3 spells CASSMGQGARGYTF. The CDR3 bases are TGCGCCAGCAGCATGGGACAGGGGGCAAGGGGCTACACCTTC.

The V and J genes are TRBV18 and TRBJ2-3; 7 nucleotides line up with TRBD1. The CDR3 extends over 13 amino acids. The V gene's germline CDR1 is KGHSH and CDR2 LQKENI. J gave up 4 bases and V 5 bases, and 3 bases lay outside the gene matches. CDR3 amino acids: CASSKGAADTQYF. CDR3 bases: TGTGCCAGCTCAAAGGGGGCTGCAGATACGCAGTATTTT. Combining the CDR3 with reference TRBV18 and TRBJ2-3 gives the whole variable domain NAGVMQNPRHLVRRRGQEARLRCSPMKGHSHVYWYRQLPEEGLKFMVYLQKENIIDESGMPKERFSAEFPKEGPSILRIQQVVRGDSAAYFCASSKGAADTQYFGPGTRLTVL.

The chain uses TRBV11-2 and TRBJ1-1, with D perhaps matching TRBD1 (6 bases). This CDR3 comprises 16 residues. V lost 5 bases and J 0 bases, leaving 16 bases between the germline ends. Germline CDR1 and CDR2: SGHAT and FQNNGV. CDR3 in DNA: TGTGCCAGCAGCGACCCCTTCACAGGGATGAACACTGAAGCTTTCTTT. Encoded protein: CASSDPFTGMNTEAFF.

In DNA form, the CDR3 reads TGCAGCGTTGAATCATACAATGAGCAGTTCTTC. This codes for CSVESYNEQFF. The chain combines TRBV29-1 with TRBJ2-1; D gene ambiguous. The CDR3 consists of 11 residues. CDR1 and CDR2 (germline): SQVTM, ANQGSEA. Trimming took off 2 bases at V and 4 bases at J, with 3 bases between the two ends.

The chain employs TRBV7-9 and TRBJ1-2; 10 bases map to TRBD1. Unmatched junction bases numbered 4, after V lost 5 bases and J lost 7 bases. Germline CDR1 SEHNR, CDR2 FQNEAQ (reference sequence). CDR3 length: 13 residues. CDR3 bases: TGTGCCAGCAGCAACCGGACAGGGGGTGGCTACACCTTC. It translates to CASSNRTGGGYTF.

This chain connects TRBV5-6 to TRBJ1-3; TRBD1 might be the D (5 bases). V was cut by 5 bases and J by 2 bases, with 11 bases left in between. The CDR3 is made up of 14 amino acids. CDR1 is SGHDT and CDR2 is YYEEEE in the germline V gene. Written as DNA, the CDR3 is TGTGCCAGCAGGCCAGGGTTAGCTGGAAACACCATATATTTT. Encoded protein: CASRPGLAGNTIYF.

The CDR3 DNA reads TGTGCCAGCAGCGGACTCGAGTTCAATAATTCACCCCTCCACTTT. It encodes CASSGLEFNNSPLHF. V usage is TRBV25-1 and J usage is TRBJ1-6; D is unclear. CDR1 and CDR2 (germline): MGHDK, SYGVNS. The V end lost 6 bases, the J end lost 5 bases, and 14 bases lay between the germline ends. The CDR3 spans 15 residues.

The V and J genes are TRBV5-6 and TRBJ2-7, with D maybe TRBD2 (6 bases). V was cut by 4 bases and J by 3 bases, with 11 bases left in between. This CDR3 has 13 amino acids. Germline V gives CDR1 SGHDT, CDR2 YYEEEE. Here the CDR3 reads CASSLGGVYEQYF. The CDR3 bases are TGTGCCAGCAGCCTGGGGGGAGTCTACGAGCAGTACTTC.

The chain employs TRBV5-6 and TRBJ2-5; D unclear. Germline CDR1 is SGHDT and CDR2 is YYEEEE. V lost 2 bases and J 2 bases, leaving 7 bases between the germline ends. This CDR3 is built from 13 residues. Here the CDR3 reads CASSLTFQETQYF. The CDR3 coding sequence is TGTGCCAGCAGCTTAACTTTTCAAGAGACCCAGTACTTC.

The CDR3 DNA follows: TGTGCCAGCAGTTTAGACAGGGGGCGAATGGGGGAGCAGTACTTC. It encodes CASSLDRGRMGEQYF. V gene TRBV27 combines with J gene TRBJ2-7; 10 bases are shared with TRBD1. V lost 2 bases, J lost 7 bases, and 8 bases stayed unmatched. The CDR3 totals 15 residues. CDR1 MNHEY and CDR2 SMNVEV come from the germline V gene (reference sequence).

The rearrangement uses TRBV10-3 and TRBJ1-5; 9 nucleotides match TRBD1. Germline-derived CDR1 and CDR2 are ENHRY and SYGVKD. CDR3 length: 17 residues. The V and J ends lost 5 bases and 0 bases, in that order; junction bases with no gene match: 8. DNA of the CDR3: TGTGCCATCAGTCAGGCTCCGGACAGGGGTAGCAATCAGCCCCAGCATTTT. Translated: CAISQAPDRGSNQPQHF.

The V gene is TRBV25-1, the J gene TRBJ2-6; TRBD1 agrees at 7 bases. The V gene end was trimmed by 4 bases and the J gene end by 4 bases; junction bases not matched to a gene: 4. This CDR3 is 15 amino acids long. Per germline, CDR1 MGHDK and CDR2 SYGVNS. The CDR3 protein is CASSARGRGANVLTF. The CDR3 DNA reads TGTGCCAGCAGTGCCAGGGGGAGAGGGGCCAACGTCCTGACTTTC.

The chain recombines TRBV18 with TRBJ1-5; D remains unclear. From germline, CDR1 is KGHSH and CDR2 LQKENI. V lost 3 bases and J lost 0, with 6 bases in between. The CDR3 length is 14 residues. The CDR3 loop is CASSPYFSNQPQHF. The CDR3 DNA sequence: TGTGCCAGCTCACCCTACTTTAGCAATCAGCCCCAGCATTTT.

The gene calls are TRBV5-4 and TRBJ2-7; D may be TRBD2 (7 bases). V lost 5 bases and J 3 bases, leaving 15 bases between the germline ends. This CDR3 region has 14 residues. Germline values: CDR1 SGHNT, CDR2 YYREEE (reference sequence). CDR3 sequence: CASRAAGANYEQYF. As DNA, the CDR3 is TGTGCCAGCAGGGCGGCGGGGGCCAACTACGAGCAGTACTTC.

The chain has TRBV27 and TRBJ2-3; D is unresolved. V gave up 3 bases and J gave up 0 bases, with 13 bases separating them. The CDR3 is 16 amino acids. Germline CDR1 and CDR2: MNHEY and SMNVEV (reference sequence). Here the CDR3 DNA reads TGTGCCAGCAGTTTCAATGGGCGAGCTAGCACAGATACGCAGTATTTT. Protein sequence: CASSFNGRASTDTQYF.